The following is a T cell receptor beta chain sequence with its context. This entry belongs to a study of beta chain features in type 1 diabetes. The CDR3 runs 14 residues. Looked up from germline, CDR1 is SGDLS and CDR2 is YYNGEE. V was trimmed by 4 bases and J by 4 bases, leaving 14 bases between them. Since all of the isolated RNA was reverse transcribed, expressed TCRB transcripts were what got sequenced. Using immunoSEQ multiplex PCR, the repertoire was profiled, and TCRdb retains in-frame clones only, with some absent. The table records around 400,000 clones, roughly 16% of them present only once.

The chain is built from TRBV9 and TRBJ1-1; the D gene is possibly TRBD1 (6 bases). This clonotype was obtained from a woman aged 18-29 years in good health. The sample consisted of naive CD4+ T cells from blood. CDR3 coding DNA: TGTGCCAGCAGCTCAAACACAGGGTCCACTGAAGCTTTCTTT. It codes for CASSSNTGSTEAFF.